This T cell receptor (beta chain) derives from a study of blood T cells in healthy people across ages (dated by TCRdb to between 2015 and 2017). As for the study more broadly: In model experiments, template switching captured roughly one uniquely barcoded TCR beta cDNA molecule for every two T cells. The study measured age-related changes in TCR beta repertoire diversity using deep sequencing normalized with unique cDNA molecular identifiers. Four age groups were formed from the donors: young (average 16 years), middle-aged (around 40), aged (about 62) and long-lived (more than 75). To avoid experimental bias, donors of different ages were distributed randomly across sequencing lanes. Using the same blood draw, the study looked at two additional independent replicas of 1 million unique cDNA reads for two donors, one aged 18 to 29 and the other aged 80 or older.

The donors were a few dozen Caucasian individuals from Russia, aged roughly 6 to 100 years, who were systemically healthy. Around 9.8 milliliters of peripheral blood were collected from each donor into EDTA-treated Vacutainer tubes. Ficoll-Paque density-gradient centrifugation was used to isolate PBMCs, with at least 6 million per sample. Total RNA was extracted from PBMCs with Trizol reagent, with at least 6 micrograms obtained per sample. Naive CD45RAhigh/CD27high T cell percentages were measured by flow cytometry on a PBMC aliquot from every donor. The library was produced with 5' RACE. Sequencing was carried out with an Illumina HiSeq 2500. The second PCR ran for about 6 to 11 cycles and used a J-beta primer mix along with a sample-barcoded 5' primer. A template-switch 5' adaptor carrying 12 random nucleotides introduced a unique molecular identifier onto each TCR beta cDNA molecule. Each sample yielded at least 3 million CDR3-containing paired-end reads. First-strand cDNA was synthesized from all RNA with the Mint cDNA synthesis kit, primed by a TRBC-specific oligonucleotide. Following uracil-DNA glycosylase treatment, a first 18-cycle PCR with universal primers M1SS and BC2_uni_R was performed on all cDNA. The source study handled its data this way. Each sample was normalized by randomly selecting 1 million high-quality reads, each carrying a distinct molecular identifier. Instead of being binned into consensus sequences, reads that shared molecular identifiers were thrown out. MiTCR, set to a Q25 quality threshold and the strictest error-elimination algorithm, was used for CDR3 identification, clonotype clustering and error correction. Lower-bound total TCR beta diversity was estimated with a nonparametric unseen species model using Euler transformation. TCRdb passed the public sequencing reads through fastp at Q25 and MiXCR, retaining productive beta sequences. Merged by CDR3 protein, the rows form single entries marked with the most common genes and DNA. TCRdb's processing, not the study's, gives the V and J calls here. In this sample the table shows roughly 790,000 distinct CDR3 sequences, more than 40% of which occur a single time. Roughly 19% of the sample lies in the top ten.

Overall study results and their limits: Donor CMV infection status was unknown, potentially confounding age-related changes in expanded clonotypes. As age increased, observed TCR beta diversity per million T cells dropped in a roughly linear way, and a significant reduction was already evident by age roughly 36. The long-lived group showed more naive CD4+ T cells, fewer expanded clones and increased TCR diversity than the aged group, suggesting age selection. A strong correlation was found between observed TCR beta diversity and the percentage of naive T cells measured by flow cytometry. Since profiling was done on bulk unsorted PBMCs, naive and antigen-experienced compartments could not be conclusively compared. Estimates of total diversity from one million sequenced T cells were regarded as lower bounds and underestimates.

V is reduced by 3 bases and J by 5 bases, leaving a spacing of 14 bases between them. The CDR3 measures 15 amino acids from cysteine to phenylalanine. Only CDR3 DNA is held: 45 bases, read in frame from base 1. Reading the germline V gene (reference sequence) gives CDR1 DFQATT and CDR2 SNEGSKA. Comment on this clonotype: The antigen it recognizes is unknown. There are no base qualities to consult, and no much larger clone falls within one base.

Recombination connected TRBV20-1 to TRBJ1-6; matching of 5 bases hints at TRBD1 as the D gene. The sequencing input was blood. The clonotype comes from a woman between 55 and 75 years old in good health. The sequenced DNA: TGCAGTGCTAGGACCCAGGAGGGGAATAATTCACCCCTCCACTTT. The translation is CSARTQEGNNSPLHF.